The present entry profiles one TCR beta chain with its context. This record comes from a study of blood T cell repertoires in COVID-19. The germline CDR1 and CDR2 sequences are LGHNA and YSLEER. The CDR3 totals 15 residues. Trimming left V 0 bases short and J 4 bases short, with 10 bases between. Some clones are missing from TCRdb's copy, which holds only in-frame ones; the method was immunoSEQ multiplex PCR. The data show 60,000 or so clones, with almost 90% seen just once and 10% to 15% held by the top ten. What was sequenced was peripheral blood. The sequence was collected from a man aged 55-75 years with active COVID-19. The chain is built from TRBV4-3 and TRBJ2-1, with D maybe TRBD2 (6 bases). The CDR3 bases are TGCGCCAGCAGCCAAGATTCCGGGAGTTACAATGAGCAGTTCTTC. Protein product: CASSQDSGSYNEQFF.